This T cell receptor (beta chain) was retrieved from a study of T cell responses to AZD1222 COVID-19 vaccine (dated by TCRdb to about 2021). Regarding the study in general: A total of 230 to 250 trial participants underwent TCR sequencing, of whom about 200 received two doses of AZD1222 and about 25 received two doses of the MenACWY control vaccine. Trial participants were enrolled by age into subgroups of 18-55, 56-69 and 70-plus years, and around 150, 29 and 61 TCR-sequenced participants, respectively, were included in these subgroups.

The CDR3 regions of human TCRbeta chains were analyzed by immunosequencing. The paper's processing steps were these. Repertoire TCRs were checked for matches against a reference library of SARS-CoV-2-specific TCRs that had been generated using the MIRA antigen-specificity platform. Breadth was defined as the fraction of unique TCRs that were SARS-CoV-2-associated, and depth was defined as the fraction of total T cells that were SARS-CoV-2-associated. Using the MIRA data, every spike-specific TCR was mapped to the spike region that the TCR reacted to and assigned to either a CD4 or a CD8 class. Log10-transformed breadth and depth values were compared by one-way ANOVA with Sidak's multiple comparisons tests. TCRdb took over this immuneACCESS table, retaining in-frame rearrangements with V and J assigned. Such tables are incomplete; in checked studies, under half of the missing clones stem from an unresolved V gene, and the remainder is unexplained. V and J calls and clone size come straight from that table; D and trimming were deduced from the DNA. A total of around 85,000 clones appear in this sample, about nine tenths of them only once. About 1.3% of the sample is in the top ten clones.

From the cysteine up to the phenylalanine, the CDR3 has a length of 15 residues. Only the CDR3 DNA is retained, 45 bases long and in frame from the first base. CDR1 and CDR2 are read off the germline V gene as SGHTA and FQGNSA. Trimming removed 2 bases from V and 4 bases from J, leaving 14 bases between the germline ends. The time point label corresponds to: about 28 days (+/-7) after the second vaccine dose. AZD1222 recipients with second doses at about 4 weeks or about 12 weeks were pooled, because spike-specific TCR depth and breadth did not differ between schedules. Samples from vaccinated people were obtained from the UK trials COV001 and COV002, which included a single-blind randomized controlled phase 2/3 trial of AZD1222 (ChAdOx1 nCoV-19) in healthy adults. For TCRbeta chain sequencing, PBMC samples were collected from trial participants at day 0 and at day 28 after the second dose. As to this clone: Its cognate antigen has yet to be identified. Base qualities are not recorded, but no much larger clone differs from it by a single base.

Broad study findings and their caveats: Conclusions about previously exposed vaccinees are limited, since just a handful of AZD1222 recipients were seropositive for SARS-CoV-2 at baseline. CD4 TCRs associated with the vaccine covered the entire spike protein, and the dominant responses were in regions 160-218 and 743-854. Reportedly, almost half of the unique spike-specific TCRs recognized epitopes lying outside the regions that are mutated in the B.1.351 and B.1.1.7 variants. After two AZD1222 doses, spike-specific TCR breadth and depth were significantly higher than at day 0 and than in MenACWY recipients. Because no day 14 peak-response samples were available, repertoires were characterized only after the peak T cell response. In the small 56-69-year group, the increase in depth fell short of significance, most likely because of low power. Participants were mostly white British, with more females than males. The authors suggested clonal diversity may have been underestimated.

The sample consisted of peripheral blood, taken 28 days after the second AZD1222 dose. The TCR sequence derives from an adult who received the AZD1222 COVID-19 vaccine. Recombination linked TRBV7-2 to TRBJ2-5; a tentative D match to TRBD2 spans 6 bases. The DNA sequence is as follows: TGTGCCAGCAGCTTAAACGCGGGGTGGGGAGAGACCCAGTACTTC. Translated, this is CASSLNAGWGETQYF.